One sample yielded the 8 T cell receptor beta chains listed below, sequenced in a study of type 1 regulatory T cells. TCRdb re-analysed the reads in MiXCR, keeping a single row per CDR3 protein. The table records approximately 90,000 distinct CDR3 sequences, roughly a third of them present only once. Sequencing used CD4+ T cells, either the whole sample or a sorted fraction (not recorded which). The receptors here all came from a human donor in good health.

The rearrangement uses TRBV7-6 and TRBJ1-5; maybe TRBD1 (5 bases). Germline V gene sequence: CDR1 SGHVS, CDR2 FNYEAQ. The CDR3 covers 19 residues. Trimming left V 2 bases short and J 0 bases short, with 20 bases between. CDR3 DNA: TGTGCCAGCAGCTTAACCCGCGGGGTGGGGCAGTATAGCAATCAGCCCCAGCATTTT. Amino acid sequence: CASSLTRGVGQYSNQPQHF. Complete variable domain (other parts from reference TRBV7-6 and TRBJ1-5): GAGVSQSPRYKVTKRGQDVALRCDPISGHVSLYWYRQALGQGPEFLTYFNYEAQQDKSGLPNDRFSAERPEGSISTLTIQRTEQRDSAMYRCASSLTRGVGQYSNQPQHFGDGTRLSIL.

This clonotype was counted only a few times. This chain connects TRBV29-1 to TRBJ2-7; TRBD2 aligns across 7 bases. The CDR3 contains 14 residues. The germline V gene has CDR1 SQVTM and CDR2 ANQGSEA. J gave up 3 bases and V 7 bases, and 12 bases lay outside the gene matches. CDR3 DNA: TGCAGCGCGGTCGGGGATCTAGCGGACTACGAGCAGTACTTC. Encoded protein: CSAVGDLADYEQYF.

The CDR3 coding sequence is TGTGCCAGCAGCTTAGTTGAACAACTGAACGAGCAGTACTTC. This translates into CASSLVEQLNEQYF. The chain uses TRBV7-2 and TRBJ2-7; D is undetermined. Germline V CDR1 and CDR2: SGHTA, FQGNSA. Trimming cost V 1 base and J 5 bases, with 12 bases left between them. CDR3 length equals 14 residues.

The chain has TRBV29-1 and TRBJ1-1; D is possibly TRBD1 (5 bases). The germline V and J ends were trimmed by 1 base and 8 bases, with 11 bases remaining between them. The CDR3 sequence is 12 residues long. CDR1 SQVTM and CDR2 ANQGSEA come from the germline V gene. DNA of the CDR3: TGCAGCGTTGAAGCGGGGGGAGAAGAAGCTTTCTTT. Its protein product is CSVEAGGEEAFF.

This clonotype was recorded a few times. The gene calls are TRBV2 and TRBJ2-5; D not resolved. Germline V gene sequence: CDR1 SNHLY, CDR2 FYNNEI. The CDR3 length is 15 residues. The V and J ends lost 2 bases and 5 bases respectively, with 15 bases between them. CDR3 DNA: TGTGCCAGCAGTGAAAAGATTCAGGTCGGTGAGACCCAGTACTTC. It translates to CASSEKIQVGETQYF.

This clonotype was counted between two and nine times. This sequence joins TRBV24-1 and TRBJ2-2; 14 nucleotides line up with TRBD2. This CDR3 spans 19 amino acids. The germline V gene has CDR1 KGHDR and CDR2 SFDVKD. With 4 bases clipped from V and 4 bases from J, the junction kept 10 bases outside the gene matches. The CDR3 bases are TGTGCCACCAGTGACTCCGGGACTAGCGGGAGTGTCAGCACCGGGGAGCTGTTTTTT. It codes for CATSDSGTSGSVSTGELFF.

The V call is TRBV29-1, the J call TRBJ2-7, with a possible D match to TRBD2 (6 bases). Per germline, CDR1 SQVTM and CDR2 ANQGSEA. The CDR3 is 15 residues long. With 4 bases removed from V and 6 bases from J, the gap between germline ends came to 22 bases. CDR3 amino acids: CSVVRGKVSAGEQYF. The DNA of the CDR3 is TGCAGCGTTGTGCGGGGAAAGGTGTCGGCGGGCGAGCAGTACTTC.

A remark on this clonotype: Here the CDR3 omits its conserved ending phenylalanine or tryptophan, so a read error is the likely source. The chain carries TRBV10-3 and TRBJ2-7; TRBD2 matches 8 bases. Germline CDR1 is ENHRY and CDR2 is SYGVKD. This CDR3 spans 15 amino acids. Trimming cost V 6 bases and J 7 bases; bases outside gene matches: 14. The CDR3 spells CAIRRATGGRREQYL. The DNA for the CDR3 is TGTGCCATCAGGCGAGCAACGGGAGGGCGTAGGGAGCAGTACCTC.